Following are 3 T cell receptor beta chains from one sample sequenced in a study of blood T cells in healthy people across ages. Alongside a J-beta primer mix, a sample-barcoded 5' primer served in a second PCR lasting roughly 6 to 12 cycles. Via MiXCR, TCRdb re-called the 5' RACE reads, giving one row per CDR3 protein. The data show 550,000 to 750,000 distinct CDR3 sequences, more than 20% seen once. Input material: blood. The receptors here all came from a man in his sixties or seventies in good health.

The V gene is TRBV11-2, the J gene TRBJ2-3, with a weak D call TRBD2 (5 bases). The CDR3 consists of 12 residues. The V gene's germline CDR1 is SGHAT and CDR2 FQNNGV. Deletions cut 5 bases from V and 6 bases from J, with 9 bases between. In nucleotides, the CDR3 is TGTGCCAGCAGCCGGGGTGGGGATACGCAGTATTTT. Residues: CASSRGGDTQYF.

The rearrangement uses TRBV5-1 and TRBJ1-2; TRBD1 matches at 9 bases. This CDR3 is built from 15 residues. Germline trimming cut 9 bases from V and 2 bases from J; bases unmatched to any gene: 11. The germline V gene encodes CDR1 SGHRS and CDR2 YFSETQ. CDR3 coding DNA: TGCGCCACCTCTCAGGAGACAGGGGGGAACTATGGCTACACCTTC. It encodes CATSQETGGNYGYTF.

V gene TRBV5-1 combines with J gene TRBJ2-2, with D hard to call. Germline loops: CDR1 SGHRS, CDR2 YFSETQ. Trimming pared 4 bases from V and 3 bases from J, leaving 13 bases between. The CDR3 extends over 15 amino acids. CDR3 amino acids: CASSTTVGYTGELFF. The CDR3 DNA reads TGCGCCAGCAGCACCACGGTGGGGTACACCGGGGAGCTGTTTTTT.